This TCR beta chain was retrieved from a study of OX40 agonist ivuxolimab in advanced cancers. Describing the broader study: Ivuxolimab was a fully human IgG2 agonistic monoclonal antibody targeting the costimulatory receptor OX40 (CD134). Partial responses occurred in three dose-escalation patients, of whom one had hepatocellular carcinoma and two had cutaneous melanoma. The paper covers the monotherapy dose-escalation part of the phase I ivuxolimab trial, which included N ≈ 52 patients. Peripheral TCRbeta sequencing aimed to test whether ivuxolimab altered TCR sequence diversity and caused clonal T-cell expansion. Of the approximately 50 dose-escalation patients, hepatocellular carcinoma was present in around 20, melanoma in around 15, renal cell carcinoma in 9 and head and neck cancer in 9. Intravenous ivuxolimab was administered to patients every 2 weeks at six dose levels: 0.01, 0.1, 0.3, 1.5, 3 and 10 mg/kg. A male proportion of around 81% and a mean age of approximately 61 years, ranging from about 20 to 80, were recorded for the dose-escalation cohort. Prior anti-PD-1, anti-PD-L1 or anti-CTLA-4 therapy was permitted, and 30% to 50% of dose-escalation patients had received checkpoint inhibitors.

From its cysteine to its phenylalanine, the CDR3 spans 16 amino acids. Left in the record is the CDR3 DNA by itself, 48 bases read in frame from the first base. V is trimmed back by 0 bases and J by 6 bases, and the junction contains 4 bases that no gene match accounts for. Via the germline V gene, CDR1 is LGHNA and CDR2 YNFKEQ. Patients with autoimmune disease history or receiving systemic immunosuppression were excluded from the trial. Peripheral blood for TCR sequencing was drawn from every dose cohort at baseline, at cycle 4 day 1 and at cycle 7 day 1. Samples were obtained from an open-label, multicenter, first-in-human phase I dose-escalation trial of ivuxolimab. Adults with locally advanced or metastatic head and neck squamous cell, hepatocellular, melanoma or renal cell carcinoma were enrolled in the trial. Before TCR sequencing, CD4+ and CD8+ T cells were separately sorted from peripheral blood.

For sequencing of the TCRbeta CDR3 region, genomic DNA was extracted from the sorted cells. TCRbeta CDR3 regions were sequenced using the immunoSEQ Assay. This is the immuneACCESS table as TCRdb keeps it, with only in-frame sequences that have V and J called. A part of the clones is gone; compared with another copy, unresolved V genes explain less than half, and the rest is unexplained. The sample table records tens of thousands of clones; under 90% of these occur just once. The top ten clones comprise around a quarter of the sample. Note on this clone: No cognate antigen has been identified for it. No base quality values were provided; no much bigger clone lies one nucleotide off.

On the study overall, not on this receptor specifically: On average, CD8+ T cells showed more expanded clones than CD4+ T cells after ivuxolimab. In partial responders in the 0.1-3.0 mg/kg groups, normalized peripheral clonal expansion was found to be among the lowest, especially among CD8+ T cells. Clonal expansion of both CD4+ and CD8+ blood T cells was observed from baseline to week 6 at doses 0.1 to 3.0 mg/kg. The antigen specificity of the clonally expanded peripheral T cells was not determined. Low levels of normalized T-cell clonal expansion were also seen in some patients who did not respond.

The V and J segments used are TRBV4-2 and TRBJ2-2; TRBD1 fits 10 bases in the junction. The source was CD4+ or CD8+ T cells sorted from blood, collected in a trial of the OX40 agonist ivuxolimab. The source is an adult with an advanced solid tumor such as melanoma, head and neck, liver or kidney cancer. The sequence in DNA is TGTGCCAGCAGCCAAGACGGACAGGGGGGTGCCGGGGAGCTGTTTTTT. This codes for CASSQDGQGGAGELFF.